This TCR beta chain was obtained from a study of CD8 T cells in Susac syndrome. Random hexamers were used to reverse transcribe about 0.5 to 1 ug of RNA. TCR beta CDR3 was amplified by immunoSEQ multiplex PCR. This amplification extended across 54 Vbeta and 13 Jbeta segments. TCRdb recomputed calls from the immunoSEQ multiplex PCR reads with MiXCR, one row per CDR3 protein. This sample has more than 95,000 distinct CDR3 sequences, with just under 95% found just once. J was trimmed by 4 bases and V by 2 bases; bases with no gene match: 7. The CDR3 extends over 15 amino acids. CDR1 is SEHNR and CDR2 is FQNEAQ in the germline V gene (reference sequence). The patients serving as multiple sclerosis controls were treatment-naive. They had stable or active relapsing-remitting disease and fulfilled revised McDonald criteria.

The rearrangement uses TRBV7-9 and TRBJ1-2; 7 bases match TRBD1. The TCR originated in a human donor with multiple sclerosis. The sequenced sample consisted of CD4+ T cells from PBMCs. This CDR3 is CASSLNRGSFYGYTF. CDR3 coding DNA: TGTGCCAGCAGCTTAAACAGGGGCTCCTTCTATGGCTACACCTTC.